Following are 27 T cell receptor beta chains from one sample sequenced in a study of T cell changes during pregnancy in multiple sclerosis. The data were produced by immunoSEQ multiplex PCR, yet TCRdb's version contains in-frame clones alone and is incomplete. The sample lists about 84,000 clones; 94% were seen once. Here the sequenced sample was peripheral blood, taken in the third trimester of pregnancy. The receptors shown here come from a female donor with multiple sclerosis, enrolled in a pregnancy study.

The CDR3 sequence: CASSLGEGNSPLHF. CDR3 bases: TGTGCCAGCAGTTTAGGGGAGGGGAATTCACCCCTCCACTTT. The chain recombines TRBV6-4 with TRBJ1-6; D might be TRBD1 (5 bases). The V end lost 5 bases, the J end lost 7 bases, and 12 bases lay between the germline ends. The CDR3 spans 14 residues. CDR1 MRHNA and CDR2 SNTAGT come from the germline V gene.

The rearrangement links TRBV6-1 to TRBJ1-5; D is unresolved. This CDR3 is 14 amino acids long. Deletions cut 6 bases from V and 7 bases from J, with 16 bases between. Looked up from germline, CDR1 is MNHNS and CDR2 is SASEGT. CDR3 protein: CASSGLIGGQPQHF. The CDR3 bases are TGTGCCAGCAGCGGTCTTATCGGAGGACAGCCCCAGCATTTT.

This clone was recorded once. The CDR3: CATSPEPTLGTVNSPLHF. The CDR3 coding sequence is TGTGCCACCAGCCCCGAGCCTACTTTAGGGACAGTAAATTCACCCCTCCACTTT. V and J are TRBV15 and TRBJ1-6; the match to TRBD1 covers 7 bases. The CDR3 consists of 18 residues. Germline loops: CDR1 LNHNV, CDR2 YYDKDF (reference sequence). Losses at the gene ends were 5 bases for V and 7 bases for J; bases not matched to a gene: 17.

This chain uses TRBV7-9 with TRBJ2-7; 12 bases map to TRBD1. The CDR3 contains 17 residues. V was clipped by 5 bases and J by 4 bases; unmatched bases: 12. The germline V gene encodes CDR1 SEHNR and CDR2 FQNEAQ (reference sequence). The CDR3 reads CASSPRTGTGGVYEQYF. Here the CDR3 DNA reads TGTGCCAGCAGCCCTCGCACCGGGACAGGGGGCGTATACGAGCAGTACTTC.

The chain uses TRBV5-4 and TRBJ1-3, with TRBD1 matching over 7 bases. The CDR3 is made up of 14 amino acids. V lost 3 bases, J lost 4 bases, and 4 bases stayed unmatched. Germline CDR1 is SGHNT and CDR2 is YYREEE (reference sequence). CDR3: CASSWDSSGNTIYF. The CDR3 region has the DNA TGTGCCAGCAGCTGGGACAGTAGCGGAAACACCATATATTTT.

CDR3 DNA: TGTGCCAGCAGCCACCAAGATACGCAGTATTTT. Translated, it gives CASSHQDTQYF. The J gene is TRBJ2-3, the V gene TRBV14; D is unclear. Germline V gene sequence: CDR1 SGHDN, CDR2 FVKESK. The CDR3 sequence is 11 residues long. V was cut by 3 bases and J by 5 bases, with 3 bases left in between.

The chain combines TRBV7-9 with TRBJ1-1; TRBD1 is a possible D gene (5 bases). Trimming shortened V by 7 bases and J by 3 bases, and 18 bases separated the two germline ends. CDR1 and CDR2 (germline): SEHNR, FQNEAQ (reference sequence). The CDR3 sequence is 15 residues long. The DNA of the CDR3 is TGTGCCAGCACCTTCATGCGGGGCGCGGACACTGAAGCTTTCTTT. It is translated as CASTFMRGADTEAFF.

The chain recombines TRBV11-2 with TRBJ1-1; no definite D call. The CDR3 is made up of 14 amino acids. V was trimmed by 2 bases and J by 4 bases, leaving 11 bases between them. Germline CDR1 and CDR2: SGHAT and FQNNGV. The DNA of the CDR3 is TGTGCCAGCAGCTTAACGGAGGGAGGCACTGAAGCTTTCTTT. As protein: CASSLTEGGTEAFF.

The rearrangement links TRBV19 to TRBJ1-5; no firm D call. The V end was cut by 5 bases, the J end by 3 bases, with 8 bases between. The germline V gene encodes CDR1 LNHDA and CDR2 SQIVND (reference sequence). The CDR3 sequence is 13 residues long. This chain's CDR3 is CASSFRINQPQHF. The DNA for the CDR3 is TGTGCCAGTAGTTTCAGGATCAATCAGCCCCAGCATTTT.

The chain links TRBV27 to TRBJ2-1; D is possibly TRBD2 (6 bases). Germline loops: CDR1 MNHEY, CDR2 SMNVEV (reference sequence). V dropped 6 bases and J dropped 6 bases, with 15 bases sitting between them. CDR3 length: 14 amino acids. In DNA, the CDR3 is TGTGCCAGCAGGGATGCGGGGTTTTTCAATGAGCAGTTCTTC. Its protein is CASRDAGFFNEQFF.

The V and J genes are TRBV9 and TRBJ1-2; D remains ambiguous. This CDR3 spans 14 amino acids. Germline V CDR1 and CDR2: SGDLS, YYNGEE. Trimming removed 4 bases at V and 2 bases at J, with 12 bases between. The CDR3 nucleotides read TGTGCCAGCAGCCGTGCGGAGGTGAACTATGGCTACACCTTC. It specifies CASSRAEVNYGYTF.

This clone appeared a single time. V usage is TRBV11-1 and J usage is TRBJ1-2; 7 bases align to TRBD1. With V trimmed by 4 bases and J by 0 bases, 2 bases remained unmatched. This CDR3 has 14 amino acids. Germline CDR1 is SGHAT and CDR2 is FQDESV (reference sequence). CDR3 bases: TGTGCCAGCAGCTCAGACAGGGCTAACTATGGCTACACCTTC. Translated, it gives CASSSDRANYGYTF.

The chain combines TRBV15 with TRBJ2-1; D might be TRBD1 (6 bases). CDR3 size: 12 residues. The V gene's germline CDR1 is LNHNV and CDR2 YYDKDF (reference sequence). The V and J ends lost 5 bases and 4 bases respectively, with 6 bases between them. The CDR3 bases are TGTGCCACCAGCGACAGGTACAATGAGCAGTTCTTC. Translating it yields CATSDRYNEQFF.

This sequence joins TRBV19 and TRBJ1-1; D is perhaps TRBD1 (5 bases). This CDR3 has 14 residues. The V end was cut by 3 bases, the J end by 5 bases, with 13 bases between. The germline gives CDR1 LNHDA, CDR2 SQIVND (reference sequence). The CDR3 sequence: CASSIPGWGTEAFF. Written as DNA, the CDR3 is TGTGCCAGTAGTATTCCAGGGTGGGGTACTGAAGCTTTCTTT. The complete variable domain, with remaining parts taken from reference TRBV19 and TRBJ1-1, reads DGGITQSPKYLFRKEGQNVTLSCEQNLNHDAMYWYRQDPGQGLRLIYYSQIVNDFQKGDIAEGYSVSREKKESFPLTVTSAQKNPTAFYLCASSIPGWGTEAFFGQGTRLTVV.

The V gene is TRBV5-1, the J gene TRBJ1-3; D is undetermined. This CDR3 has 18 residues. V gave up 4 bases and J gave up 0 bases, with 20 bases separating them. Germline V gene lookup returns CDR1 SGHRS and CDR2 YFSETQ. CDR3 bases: TGCGCCAGCAGCCCTATCCTCTCCACGGGGTTCTCTGGAAACACCATATATTTT. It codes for CASSPILSTGFSGNTIYF.

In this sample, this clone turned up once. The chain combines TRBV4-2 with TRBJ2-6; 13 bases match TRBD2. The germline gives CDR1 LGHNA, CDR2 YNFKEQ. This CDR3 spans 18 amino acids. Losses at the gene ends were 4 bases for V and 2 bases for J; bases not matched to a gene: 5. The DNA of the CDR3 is TGTGCCAGCAGCCTACCAACTAGCGGGGGGGCTGGGGCCAACGTCCTGACTTTC. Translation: CASSLPTSGGAGANVLTF.

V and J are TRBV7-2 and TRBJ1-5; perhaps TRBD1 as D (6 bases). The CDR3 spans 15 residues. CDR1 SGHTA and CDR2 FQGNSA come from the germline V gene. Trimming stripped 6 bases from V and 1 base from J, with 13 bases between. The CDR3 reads CASREQGLSNQPQHF. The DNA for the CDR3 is TGTGCCAGCAGGGAACAGGGTCTGAGCAATCAGCCCCAGCATTTT.

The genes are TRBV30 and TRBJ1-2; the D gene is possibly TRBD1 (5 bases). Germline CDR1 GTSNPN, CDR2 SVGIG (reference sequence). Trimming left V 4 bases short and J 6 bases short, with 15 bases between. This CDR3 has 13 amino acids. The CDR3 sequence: CAWKTEIYDGYTF. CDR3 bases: TGTGCCTGGAAGACAGAAATATACGATGGCTACACCTTC.

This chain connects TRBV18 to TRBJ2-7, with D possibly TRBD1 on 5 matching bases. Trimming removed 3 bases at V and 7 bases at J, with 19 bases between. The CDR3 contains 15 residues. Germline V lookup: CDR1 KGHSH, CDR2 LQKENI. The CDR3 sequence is CASSPGRTESGEQYF. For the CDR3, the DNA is TGTGCCAGCTCACCGGGAAGGACGGAGTCAGGGGAGCAGTACTTC.

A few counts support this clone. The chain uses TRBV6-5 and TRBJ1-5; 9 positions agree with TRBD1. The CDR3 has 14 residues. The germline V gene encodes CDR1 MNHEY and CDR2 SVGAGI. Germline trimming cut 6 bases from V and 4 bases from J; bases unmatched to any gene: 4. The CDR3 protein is CASRGQGINQPQHF. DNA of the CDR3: TGTGCCAGCAGAGGACAGGGGATTAATCAGCCCCAGCATTTT.

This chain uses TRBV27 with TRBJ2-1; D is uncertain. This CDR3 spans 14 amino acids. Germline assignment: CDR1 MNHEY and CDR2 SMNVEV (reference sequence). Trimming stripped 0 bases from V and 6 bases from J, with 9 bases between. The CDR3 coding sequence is TGTGCCAGCAGTTTATCACCCGGAGTCAATGAGCAGTTCTTC. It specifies CASSLSPGVNEQFF.

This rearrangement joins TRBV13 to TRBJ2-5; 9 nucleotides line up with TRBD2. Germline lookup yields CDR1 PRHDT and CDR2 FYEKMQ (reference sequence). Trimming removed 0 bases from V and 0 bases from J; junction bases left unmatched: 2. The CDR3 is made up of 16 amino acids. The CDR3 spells CASSLGRGGDQETQYF. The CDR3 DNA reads TGTGCCAGCAGCTTAGGTCGCGGGGGGGACCAAGAGACCCAGTACTTC. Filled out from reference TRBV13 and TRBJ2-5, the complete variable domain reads AAGVIQSPRHLIKEKRETATLKCYPIPRHDTVYWYQQGPGQDPQFLISFYEKMQSDKGSIPDRFSAQQFSDYHSELNMSSLELGDSALYFCASSLGRGGDQETQYFGPGTRLLVL.

The CDR3 DNA reads TGTGCCAGCAGCCAAGACCGGGGGGAGGGACGGGACACGCGCCGTAGCCTCTATGGCTACACCTTC. Protein: CASSQDRGEGRDTRRSLYGYTF. The chain has TRBV14 and TRBJ1-2, with D tentatively TRBD1 (6 bases). Germline values: CDR1 SGHDN, CDR2 FVKESK. The CDR3 consists of 22 residues. The V end was cut by 0 bases, the J end by 4 bases, with 33 bases between.

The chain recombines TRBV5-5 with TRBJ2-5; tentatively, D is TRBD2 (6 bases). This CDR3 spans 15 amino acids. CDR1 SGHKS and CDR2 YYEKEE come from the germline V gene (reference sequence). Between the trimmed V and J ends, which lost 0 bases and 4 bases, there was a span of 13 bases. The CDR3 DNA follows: TGTGCCAGCAGCTTGGATTTGCGGGGAGGAGAGACCCAGTACTTC. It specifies CASSLDLRGGETQYF.

This CDR3 reads CASSLAALTGHRYNSPLHF. CDR3 in DNA: TGTGCCAGCAGCTTAGCAGCCCTCACAGGCCATCGTTATAATTCACCCCTCCACTTT. The chain is built from TRBV7-9 and TRBJ1-6; weak D call: TRBD1 (5 bases). Germline V gene lookup returns CDR1 SEHNR and CDR2 FQNEAQ (reference sequence). The CDR3 totals 19 residues. The germline V and J ends were trimmed by 0 bases and 4 bases, with 19 bases remaining between them.

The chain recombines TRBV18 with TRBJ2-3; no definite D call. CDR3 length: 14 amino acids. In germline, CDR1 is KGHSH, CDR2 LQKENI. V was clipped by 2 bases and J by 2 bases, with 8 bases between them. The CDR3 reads CASSPLPTTDTQYF. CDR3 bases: TGTGCCAGCTCACCATTACCTACCACAGATACGCAGTATTTT.

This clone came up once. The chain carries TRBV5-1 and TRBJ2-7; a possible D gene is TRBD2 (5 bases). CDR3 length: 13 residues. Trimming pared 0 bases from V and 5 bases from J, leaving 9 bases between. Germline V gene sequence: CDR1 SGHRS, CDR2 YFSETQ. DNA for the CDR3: TGCGCCAGCAGCTTGGGGGAGACCGACGAGCAGTACTTC. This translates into CASSLGETDEQYF.